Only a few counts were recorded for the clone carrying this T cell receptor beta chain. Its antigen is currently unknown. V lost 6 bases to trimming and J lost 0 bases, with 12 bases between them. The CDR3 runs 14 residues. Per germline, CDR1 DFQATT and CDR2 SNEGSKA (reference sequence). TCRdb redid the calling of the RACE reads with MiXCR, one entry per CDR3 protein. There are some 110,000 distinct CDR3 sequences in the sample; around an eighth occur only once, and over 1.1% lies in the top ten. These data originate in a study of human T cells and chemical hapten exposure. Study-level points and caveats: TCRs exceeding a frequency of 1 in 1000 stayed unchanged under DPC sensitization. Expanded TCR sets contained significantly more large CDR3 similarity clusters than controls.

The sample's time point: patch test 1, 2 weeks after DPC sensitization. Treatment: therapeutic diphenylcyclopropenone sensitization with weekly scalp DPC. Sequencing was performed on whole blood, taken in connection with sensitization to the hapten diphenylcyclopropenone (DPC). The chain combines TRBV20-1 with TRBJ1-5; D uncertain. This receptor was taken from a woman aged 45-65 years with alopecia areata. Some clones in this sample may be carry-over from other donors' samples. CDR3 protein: CSAKTAYSNQPQHF. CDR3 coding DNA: TGCAGTGCGAAAACAGCTTATAGCAATCAGCCCCAGCATTTT.